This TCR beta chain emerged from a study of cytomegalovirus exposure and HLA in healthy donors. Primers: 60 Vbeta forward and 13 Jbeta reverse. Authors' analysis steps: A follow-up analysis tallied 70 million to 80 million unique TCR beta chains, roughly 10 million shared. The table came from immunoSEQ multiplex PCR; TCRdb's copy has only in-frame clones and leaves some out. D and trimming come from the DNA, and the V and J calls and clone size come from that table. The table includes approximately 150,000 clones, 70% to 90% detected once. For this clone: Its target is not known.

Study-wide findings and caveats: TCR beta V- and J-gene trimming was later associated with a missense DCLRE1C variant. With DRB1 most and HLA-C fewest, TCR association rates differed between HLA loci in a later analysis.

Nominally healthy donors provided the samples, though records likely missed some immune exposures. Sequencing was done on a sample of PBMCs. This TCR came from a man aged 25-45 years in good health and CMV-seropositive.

CDR3 sequence reads: CASSFGDGNSPLHF. The CDR3 DNA reads as TGCGCCAGCAGCTTCGGGGATGGTAATTCACCCCTCCACTTT. The chain employs TRBV5-1 and TRBJ1-6; D gene uncertain. CDR3 length: 14 amino acids. Trimming shortened V by 2 bases and J by 6 bases, and 9 bases separated the two germline ends. Germline CDR1 and CDR2: SGHRS and YFSETQ.